These T cell receptor beta chains were read from a single sample in a study of cytomegalovirus exposure and HLA in healthy donors. TCRdb's table, derived via immunoSEQ multiplex PCR, lists solely in-frame clones and lacks some. The profile shows 150,000 to 200,000 clones, 80% to 90% of them singletons. Sequences were obtained from PBMCs. Source of these receptors: a woman aged 30 to 39 in good health and CMV-seronegative. Each CDR3 is given with its conserved first and last residue. The D gene is left open where the match is weak. For some rows the clone size is stated as once, few or many, or as a class when expanded; others skip it.

>NA|TRBJ2-7|TRBD1|TRBV5-1
TGCGCCAGCAGCCCTCGCCCGGGACAGGGTGCGAACGAGCAGTACTTC
CASSPRPGQGANEQYF
>few|TRBJ2-5|TRBD1|TRBV6-1
TGTGCCAGCAGTGAAGTACAGGGGACCCAAGAGACCCAGTACTTC
CASSEVQGTQETQYF
>few|TRBJ2-7|TRBD2|TRBV4-1
TGCGCCAGCAGCCAATTCCTAGCGGGAGAGACCTACGAGCAGTACTTC
CASSQFLAGETYEQYF
>NA|TRBJ2-7|NA|TRBV7-5
TGTGTCAGAAGTCCGGGACCCCAGGGGTTC
CVRSPGPQGF
>NA|TRBJ1-4|NA|TRBV18
TGTGCCAGCTCACGACTGGACTCTGCAACTAATGAAAAACTGTTTTTT
CASSRLDSATNEKLFF
>NA|TRBJ1-5|NA|TRBV18
TGTGCCAGCTCACAGCAGGGTGTAGGCAATCAGCCCCAGCATTTT
CASSQQGVGNQPQHF
>NA|TRBJ1-1|TRBD1|TRBV6-1
TGTGCCAGCAGTGTCCGGGACAGGGGGCTACCTGAAGCTTTCTTT
CASSVRDRGLPEAFF
>NA|TRBJ2-1|NA|TRBV9
TGTGCCAGCAGCGGGGCTTGGGATGAGCAGTTCTTC
CASSGAWDEQFF
>NA|TRBJ1-2|TRBD1|TRBV6-1
TGTGCCAGCAGTGAAATAGGGACAGGGGGTTTCCTCTATGGCTACACCTTC
CASSEIGTGGFLYGYTF
>NA|TRBJ1-2|NA|TRBV6-1
TGTGCCAGCAGTGAACCTCGCGGGCGTACAAGTGGCTACACCTTC
CASSEPRGRTSGYTF
>NA|TRBJ1-1|TRBD1|TRBV6-5
TGTGCCAGCAGGGCCGACAGGGGGCCGAGTGAAGCTTTCTTT
CASRADRGPSEAFF
>NA|TRBJ2-2|NA|TRBV29-1
TGCAGCGTTGAAAACAGGCTAAACACCGGGGAGCTGTTTTTT
CSVENRLNTGELFF
>NA|TRBJ2-1|NA|TRBV5-1
TGCGCCAGCAGCCGGGATCCAGCCAGCTCCTACAATGAGCAGTTCTTC
CASSRDPASSYNEQFF
>once|TRBJ1-1|NA|TRBV6-5
TGTGCCAGCAGTTTACAGGGCGGCGGCGCTGAAGCTTTCTTT
CASSLQGGGAEAFF
>NA|TRBJ1-5|NA|TRBV19
TGTGCCAGTAGTACGCAGGGTAATCAGCCCCAGCATTTT
CASSTQGNQPQHF
>NA|TRBJ2-7|TRBD1|TRBV27
TGTGCCAGCAGTTTGGCCGGGACAGGGCCCTCCTACGAGCAGTACTTC
CASSLAGTGPSYEQYF
>NA|TRBJ1-4|NA|TRBV19
TGTGCCAGTAGTACCGGGACAACTGAGAATGAAAAACTGTTTTTT
CASSTGTTENEKLFF